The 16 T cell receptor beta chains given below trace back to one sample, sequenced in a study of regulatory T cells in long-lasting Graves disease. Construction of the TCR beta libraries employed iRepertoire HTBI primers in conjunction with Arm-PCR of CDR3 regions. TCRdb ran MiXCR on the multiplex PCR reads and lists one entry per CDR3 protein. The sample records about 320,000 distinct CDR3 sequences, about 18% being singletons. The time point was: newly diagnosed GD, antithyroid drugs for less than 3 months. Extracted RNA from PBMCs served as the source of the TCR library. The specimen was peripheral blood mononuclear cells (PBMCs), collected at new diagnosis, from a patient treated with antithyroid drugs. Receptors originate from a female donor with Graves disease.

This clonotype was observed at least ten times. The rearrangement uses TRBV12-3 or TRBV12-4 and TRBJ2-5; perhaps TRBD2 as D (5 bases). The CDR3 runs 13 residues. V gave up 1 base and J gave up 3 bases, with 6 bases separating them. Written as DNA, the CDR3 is TGTGCCAGCAGTTTAGGGCGGGAAGAGACCCAGTACTTC. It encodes CASSLGREETQYF.

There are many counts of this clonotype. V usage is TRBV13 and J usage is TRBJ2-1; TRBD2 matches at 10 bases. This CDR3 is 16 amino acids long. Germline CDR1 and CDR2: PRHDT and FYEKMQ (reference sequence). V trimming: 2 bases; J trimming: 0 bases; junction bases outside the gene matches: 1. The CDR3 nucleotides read TGTGCCAGCAGCTTACGACTAGCGGGCTCCTACAATGAGCAGTTCTTC. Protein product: CASSLRLAGSYNEQFF.

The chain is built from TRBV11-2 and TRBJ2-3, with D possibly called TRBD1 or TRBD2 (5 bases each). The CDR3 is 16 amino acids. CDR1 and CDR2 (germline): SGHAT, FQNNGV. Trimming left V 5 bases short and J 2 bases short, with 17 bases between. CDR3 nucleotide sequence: TGTGCCAGCAGCCGGGGACCCCCTGATTACACAGATACGCAGTATTTT. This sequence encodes CASSRGPPDYTDTQYF.

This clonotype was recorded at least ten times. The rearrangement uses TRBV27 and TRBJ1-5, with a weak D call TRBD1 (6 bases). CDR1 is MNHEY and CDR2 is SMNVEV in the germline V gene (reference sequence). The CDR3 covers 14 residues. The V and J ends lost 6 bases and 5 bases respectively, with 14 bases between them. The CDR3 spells CASSEGGIHQPQHF. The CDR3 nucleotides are TGTGCCAGCAGCGAGGGGGGCATTCATCAGCCCCAGCATTTT.

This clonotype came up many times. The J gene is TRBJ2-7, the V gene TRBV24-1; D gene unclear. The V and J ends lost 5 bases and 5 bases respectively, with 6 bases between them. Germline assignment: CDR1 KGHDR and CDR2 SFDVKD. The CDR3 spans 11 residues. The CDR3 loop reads CATSVGHEQYF. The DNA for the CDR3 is TGTGCCACCAGTGTTGGGCACGAGCAGTACTTC.

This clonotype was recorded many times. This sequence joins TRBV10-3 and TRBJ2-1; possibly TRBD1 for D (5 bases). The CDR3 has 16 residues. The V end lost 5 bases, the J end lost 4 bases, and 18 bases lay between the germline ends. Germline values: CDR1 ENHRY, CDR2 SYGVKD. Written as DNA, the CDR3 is TGTGCCATCAGTCGAGTTGACGACCAGGGATACAATGAGCAGTTCTTC. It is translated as CAISRVDDQGYNEQFF.

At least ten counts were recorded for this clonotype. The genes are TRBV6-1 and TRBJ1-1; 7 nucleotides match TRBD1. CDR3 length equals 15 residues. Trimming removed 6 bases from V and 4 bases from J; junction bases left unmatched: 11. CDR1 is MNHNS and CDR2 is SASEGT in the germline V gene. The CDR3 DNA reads TGTGCCAGCAGCCGAAAACAGGGGTCGAGCACTGAAGCTTTCTTT. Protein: CASSRKQGSSTEAFF.

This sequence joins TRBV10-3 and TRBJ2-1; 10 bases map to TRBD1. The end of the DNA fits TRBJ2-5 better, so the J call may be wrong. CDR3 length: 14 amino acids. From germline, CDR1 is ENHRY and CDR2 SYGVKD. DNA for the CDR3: TGTGCCATCAGGACAGACAGGGGGCTAGAGACCCAGTACTTC. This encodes CAIRTDRGLETQYF.

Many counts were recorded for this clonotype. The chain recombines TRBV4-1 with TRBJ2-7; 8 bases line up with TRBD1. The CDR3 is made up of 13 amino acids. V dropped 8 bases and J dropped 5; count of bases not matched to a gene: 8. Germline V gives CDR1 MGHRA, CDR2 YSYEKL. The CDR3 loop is CASGDAGGHEQYF. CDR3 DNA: TGCGCCAGCGGAGACGCAGGGGGCCACGAGCAGTACTTC.

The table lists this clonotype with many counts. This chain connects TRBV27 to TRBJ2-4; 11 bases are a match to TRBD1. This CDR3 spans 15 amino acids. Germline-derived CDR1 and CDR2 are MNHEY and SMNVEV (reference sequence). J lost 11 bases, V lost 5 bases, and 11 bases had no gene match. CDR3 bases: TGTGCCAGCAGTCTACGGACAGGGGGCGCTTACCTTCAGTACTTC. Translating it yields CASSLRTGGAYLQYF.

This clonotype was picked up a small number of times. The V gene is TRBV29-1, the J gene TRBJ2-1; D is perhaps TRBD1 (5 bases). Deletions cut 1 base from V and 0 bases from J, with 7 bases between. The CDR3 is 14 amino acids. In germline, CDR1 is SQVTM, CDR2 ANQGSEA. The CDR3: CSVEGQFSYNEQFF. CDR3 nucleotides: TGCAGCGTTGAAGGACAGTTCTCCTACAATGAGCAGTTCTTC.

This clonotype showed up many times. The CDR3 DNA reads TGTGCCAGCAGTTTAGCGCACATAGAAGAGACCCAGTACTTC. This encodes CASSLAHIEETQYF. J is TRBJ2-5 and V is TRBV12-3 or TRBV12-4; D ambiguous. V was cut by 0 bases and J by 3 bases, with 8 bases left in between. The length of the CDR3 is 14 residues.

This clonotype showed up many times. CDR3 loop: CSARDLARGQDTQYF. In DNA, the CDR3 is TGCAGTGCTAGAGATTTGGCCAGGGGGCAAGATACGCAGTATTTT. The rearrangement links TRBV20-1 to TRBJ2-3, with 8 bases identical to TRBD1. CDR1 is DFQATT and CDR2 is SNEGSKA in the germline V gene (reference sequence). The CDR3 runs 15 residues. The V segment lost 0 bases and the J segment 5 bases; nucleotides outside the gene matches: 7.

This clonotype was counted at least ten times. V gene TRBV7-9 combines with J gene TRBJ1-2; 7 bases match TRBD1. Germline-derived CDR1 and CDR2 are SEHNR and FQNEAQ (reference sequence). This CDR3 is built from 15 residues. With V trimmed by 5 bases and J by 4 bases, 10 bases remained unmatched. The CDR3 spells CASSRGTGQSYGYTF. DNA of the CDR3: TGTGCCAGCAGCAGAGGGACGGGACAGTCCTATGGCTACACCTTC.

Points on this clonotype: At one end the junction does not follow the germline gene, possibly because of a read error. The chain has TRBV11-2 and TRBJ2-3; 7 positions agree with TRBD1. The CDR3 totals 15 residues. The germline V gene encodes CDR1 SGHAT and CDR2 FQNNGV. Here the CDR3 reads CASSRLTGTTDTQYF. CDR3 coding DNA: TGCGCCAGCAGCCGATTGACAGGGACCACAGATACGCAGTATTTT.

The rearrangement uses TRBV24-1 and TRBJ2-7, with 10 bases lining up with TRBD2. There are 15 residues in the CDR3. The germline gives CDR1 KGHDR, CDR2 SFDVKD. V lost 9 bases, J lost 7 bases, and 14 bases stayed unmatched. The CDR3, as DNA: TGTGCCACCCAAGGACTAGCGGAAACCTACAATGAGCAGTACTTC. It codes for CATQGLAETYNEQYF.